This passage covers 31 T cell receptor beta chains from one sample sequenced in a study of shared clonotypes between healthy human individuals. The method was immunoSEQ multiplex PCR; TCRdb's version includes in-frame clones alone and lacks a portion of them. The table has about 1 million clones, about 75% seen once; the top ten hold about 1.5%. Material for sequencing was memory CD4+ T cells sorted from blood. Specified subset: CD45RA-negative fraction. All receptors derive from a man between 18 and 35 years old in good health.

This chain links TRBV4-3 with TRBJ2-6; TRBD1 matches 8 bases. The V segment lost 3 bases and the J segment 2 bases; nucleotides outside the gene matches: 0. This CDR3 is 15 amino acids long. Germline V gene data show CDR1 as LGHNA and CDR2 as YSLEER. The CDR3 reads CASSQTGAGANVLTF. CDR3 nucleotide sequence: TGCGCCAGCAGCCAGACAGGGGCTGGGGCCAACGTCCTGACTTTC.

The rearrangement joins TRBV2 to TRBJ2-3; tentative D call: TRBD1 (5 bases). V lost 4 bases and J lost 5, with 13 bases in between. The CDR3 runs to 14 residues. Germline V CDR1 and CDR2: SNHLY, FYNNEI. The CDR3 loop is CASSVGREGDTQYF. Here the CDR3 DNA reads TGTGCCAGCAGTGTAGGCAGGGAAGGAGATACGCAGTATTTT.

This clone showed up just once. The chain links TRBV5-4 to TRBJ2-3; no reliable D call. The CDR3 runs to 14 residues. V was clipped by 1 base and J by 4 bases, with 10 bases between them. Germline loops: CDR1 SGHNT, CDR2 YYREEE (reference sequence). The CDR3 nucleotides read TGTGCCAGCAGCTTGCCCCGTAACTCAGATACGCAGTATTTT. This translates into CASSLPRNSDTQYF.

This chain links TRBV5-8 with TRBJ2-1, with 9 bases aligning to TRBD1. Per germline, CDR1 SGHTS and CDR2 YDEGEE. The CDR3 runs 14 residues. V shed 5 bases, J shed 8 bases, and the junction held 8 bases outside the gene matches. The CDR3 bases are TGTGCCAGCAGTCCAAGGACAGGGGAGCATGAGCAGTTCTTC. Its translation is CASSPRTGEHEQFF.

The CDR3 nucleotides are TGTGCCAGCAGCTTAGGAACCCCCCATCAGCCCCAGCATTTT. Residues: CASSLGTPHQPQHF. This rearrangement joins TRBV7-6 to TRBJ1-5; D gene ambiguous. Deletions cut 1 base from V and 5 bases from J, with 9 bases between. The CDR3 spans 14 residues. CDR1 SGHVS and CDR2 FNYEAQ come from the germline V gene.

This clone was found once. This chain joins TRBV2 and TRBJ2-6; TRBD1 matches 10 bases. Germline V CDR1 and CDR2: SNHLY, FYNNEI. The ends lost 6 bases at V and 2 bases at J; junction bases unmatched: 4. This CDR3 spans 16 amino acids. This CDR3 is CASSGDRGTGANVLTF. The DNA for the CDR3 is TGTGCCAGCAGCGGGGACAGGGGTACTGGGGCCAACGTCCTGACTTTC.

This clone was found once. The chain links TRBV5-1 to TRBJ1-2; a weak D match, TRBD1 (6 bases). V was shortened by 4 bases and J by 8 bases, with 18 bases between the two germline ends. The length of the CDR3 is 14 residues. Germline-derived CDR1 and CDR2 are SGHRS and YFSETQ. The CDR3 DNA sequence: TGCGCCAGCAGCCCGAGTCGGGGGCTGGGAGGCTACACCTTC. This translates into CASSPSRGLGGYTF.

The chain joins TRBV4-3 to TRBJ2-3, with 11 bases lining up with TRBD2. V gave up 0 bases and J gave up 1 base; unmatched junction bases: 9. CDR1 LGHNA and CDR2 YSLEER come from the germline V gene. CDR3 size: 19 residues. CDR3 sequence: CASSQEISGRGRGTDTQYF. For the CDR3, the DNA is TGCGCCAGCAGCCAAGAAATTAGCGGGAGGGGTAGAGGCACAGATACGCAGTATTTT.

The rearrangement uses TRBV19 and TRBJ2-3, with TRBD2 matching over 8 bases. CDR3 length: 16 residues. V dropped 3 bases and J dropped 4; count of bases not matched to a gene: 9. Germline-derived CDR1 and CDR2 are LNHDA and SQIVND (reference sequence). CDR3 sequence (DNA): TGTGCCAGTAGTATTGCGAGCGGGAGTGGGGCAGATACGCAGTATTTT. This encodes CASSIASGSGADTQYF. Variable domain in full (rest from reference TRBV19 and TRBJ2-3): DGGITQSPKYLFRKEGQNVTLSCEQNLNHDAMYWYRQDPGQGLRLIYYSQIVNDFQKGDIAEGYSVSREKKESFPLTVTSAQKNPTAFYLCASSIASGSGADTQYFGPGTRLTVL.

The V and J genes are TRBV4-1 and TRBJ1-2; no clear D gene. Between the trimmed V and J ends, which lost 0 bases and 7 bases, there was a span of 18 bases. The germline gives CDR1 MGHRA, CDR2 YSYEKL. There are 16 residues in the CDR3. The CDR3 DNA reads TGCGCCAGCAGCCAAGAAGGCAGCATGGTTCGGAGTGGCTACACCTTC. Amino acids: CASSQEGSMVRSGYTF.

The chain couples TRBV29-1 to TRBJ2-1, with D tentatively TRBD1 (5 bases). The CDR3 consists of 13 residues. The V gene's germline CDR1 is SQVTM and CDR2 ANQGSEA. Between the trimmed V and J ends, which lost 7 bases and 3 bases, there was a span of 13 bases. The CDR3 spells CSALTEVYNEQFF. The CDR3, as DNA: TGCAGCGCCTTGACAGAGGTCTACAATGAGCAGTTCTTC.

CDR3 nucleotide sequence: TGTGCCACCGAAAGACAGAGGAACACTGAAGCTTTCTTT. Amino acids: CATERQRNTEAFF. The V gene is TRBV5-8, the J gene TRBJ1-1, with D possibly being TRBD1 (5 bases). The CDR3 extends over 13 amino acids. With 9 bases removed from V and 1 base from J, the gap between germline ends came to 13 bases. The germline V gene has CDR1 SGHTS and CDR2 YDEGEE.

The gene calls are TRBV7-9 and TRBJ2-7; D remains ambiguous. The V end lost 4 bases, the J end lost 6 bases, and 13 bases lay between the germline ends. This CDR3 has 13 amino acids. Germline loops: CDR1 SEHNR, CDR2 FQNEAQ (reference sequence). CDR3 in amino acids: CASSSSWAREQYF. The CDR3 coding sequence is TGTGCCAGCAGCTCCTCTTGGGCGCGCGAGCAGTACTTC.

This clone was picked up one time. This chain joins TRBV15 and TRBJ1-3; D ambiguous. The CDR3 totals 15 residues. Trimming took off 8 bases at V and 0 bases at J, with 14 bases between the two ends. Germline V gene lookup returns CDR1 LNHNV and CDR2 YYDKDF (reference sequence). This chain's CDR3 is CATGRTDYSGNTIYF. For the CDR3, the DNA is TGTGCCACCGGAAGGACCGATTACTCTGGAAACACCATATATTTT.

This chain uses TRBV27 with TRBJ2-5; possibly TRBD1 or TRBD2 for D (6 bases each). Trimming removed 8 bases from V and 9 bases from J, with 16 bases in between. Germline assignment: CDR1 MNHEY and CDR2 SMNVEV (reference sequence). CDR3 length equals 12 residues. The CDR3 loop reads CASWDFPGAQYF. As DNA, the CDR3 is TGTGCCAGCTGGGACTTCCCAGGGGCCCAGTACTTC.

The chain couples TRBV28 to TRBJ1-1; D call uncertain. CDR3 length equals 13 residues. The V end was cut by 4 bases, the J end by 8 bases, with 14 bases between. Germline CDR1 MDHEN, CDR2 SYDVKM. CDR3 DNA sequence: TGTGCCAGCAGTTGGCGTTCGAGGATCGAAGCTTTCTTT. As protein: CASSWRSRIEAFF.

This sequence joins TRBV6-1 and TRBJ2-5; TRBD2 matches at 7 bases. Germline CDR1 reads MNHNS; CDR2 reads SASEGT. The CDR3 has 15 residues. Germline trimming cut 4 bases from V and 4 bases from J; bases unmatched to any gene: 9. The CDR3 DNA reads TGTGCCAGCAGTGGAGGAGGGAGGGAAGTAGAGACCCAGTACTTC. Translation: CASSGGGREVETQYF.

This clone was found once. The chain links TRBV5-1 to TRBJ1-1, with 10 nucleotides matching TRBD1. Germline CDR1 reads SGHRS; CDR2 reads YFSETQ. Trimming cost V 5 bases and J 6 bases; bases outside gene matches: 7. CDR3 length: 14 amino acids. This CDR3 reads CASSSDRGLSEAFF. In DNA, the CDR3 is TGCGCCAGCAGTAGCGACAGGGGGCTGTCTGAAGCTTTCTTT.

The chain recombines TRBV7-9 with TRBJ1-3, with a tentative D call TRBD1 (5 bases). The V and J ends lost 8 bases and 4 bases respectively, with 15 bases between them. The CDR3 extends over 14 amino acids. Germline values: CDR1 SEHNR, CDR2 FQNEAQ (reference sequence). CDR3 sequence reads: CASPAGPGGNTIYF. CDR3 coding DNA: TGTGCCAGCCCCGCAGGGCCGGGCGGAAACACCATATATTTT.

This CDR3 reads CASSLRGGLGYTF. For the CDR3, the DNA is TGTGCCAGCAGTTTAAGGGGGGGGCTTGGCTACACCTTC. The gene calls are TRBV27 and TRBJ1-2; tentatively, D is TRBD1 (6 bases). Germline-derived CDR1 and CDR2 are MNHEY and SMNVEV (reference sequence). The ends were cut back, 2 bases at V and 7 bases at J, with 11 bases in the middle. The CDR3 length is 13 residues.

The V and J genes are TRBV2 and TRBJ2-4; maybe TRBD2 (6 bases). Germline CDR1 is SNHLY and CDR2 is FYNNEI. The length of the CDR3 is 16 residues. V dropped 4 bases and J dropped 5 bases, with 18 bases sitting between them. The CDR3 nucleotides are TGTGCCAGCAGTGCCTCGCCTAGCGCAAGTCAAAACATTCAGTACTTC. It translates to CASSASPSASQNIQYF. The full variable domain, its missing parts supplied by reference TRBV2 and TRBJ2-4, is EPEVTQTPSHQVTQMGQEVILRCVPISNHLYFYWYRQILGQKVEFLVSFYNNEISEKSEIFDDQFSVERPDGSNFTLKIRSTKLEDSAMYFCASSASPSASQNIQYFGAGTRLSVL.

The J gene is TRBJ1-3, the V gene TRBV11-2; the D is unclear. The CDR3 is 13 amino acids. Looked up from germline, CDR1 is SGHAT and CDR2 is FQNNGV. V was pared by 5 bases and J by 9 bases, with 14 bases between. The CDR3 DNA follows: TGTGCCAGCAGCCCGAGGGCTCAGAGCACCATATATTTT. Amino acids: CASSPRAQSTIYF.

This clone was detected a few times. This chain's CDR3 is CSAQELGLSEAFF. The DNA of the CDR3 is TGCAGCGCACAGGAGTTGGGACTCTCTGAAGCTTTCTTT. V usage is TRBV29-1 and J usage is TRBJ1-1; D is possibly TRBD1 (5 bases). Trimming took off 7 bases at V and 6 bases at J, with 18 bases between the two ends. The CDR3 is 13 residues long. Germline V gene sequence: CDR1 SQVTM, CDR2 ANQGSEA.

This clone was observed a handful of times. Other DNA sequences in this sample translate to the same CDR3. This rearrangement joins TRBV5-1 to TRBJ1-1; no clear D gene. The CDR3 runs to 13 residues. Germline CDR1 reads SGHRS; CDR2 reads YFSETQ. V shed 2 bases and J shed 0 bases, with 5 bases lying between them. CDR3 region: CASSFTVNTEAFF. CDR3 bases: TGCGCCAGCAGCTTTACGGTGAACACTGAAGCTTTCTTT.

In DNA form, the CDR3 reads TGCGCCAGCAGCCGATCCGCGGGGGTTTCCTACAATGAGCAGTTCTTC. Translated: CASSRSAGVSYNEQFF. The rearrangement joins TRBV4-3 to TRBJ2-1; 7 nucleotides match TRBD2. V gave up 4 bases and J gave up 1 base; unmatched junction bases: 7. CDR1 is LGHNA and CDR2 is YSLEER in the germline V gene. The CDR3 is 16 amino acids.

This rearrangement joins TRBV4-2 to TRBJ2-7, with D perhaps TRBD1 (6 bases). CDR1 and CDR2 from the germline V gene are LGHNA and YNFKEQ. The CDR3 runs to 15 residues. Trimming removed 3 bases from V and 2 bases from J, with 14 bases in between. The CDR3 reads CASSQDSGDAYEQYF. CDR3 bases: TGTGCCAGCAGCCAGGACAGCGGCGATGCCTACGAGCAGTACTTC.

The chain recombines TRBV5-4 with TRBJ1-4; D is undetermined. The CDR3 loop spans 14 amino acids. CDR1 and CDR2 (germline): SGHNT, YYREEE (reference sequence). V was shortened by 6 bases and J by 8 bases, with 17 bases between the two germline ends. CDR3 in DNA: TGTGCCAGCACCTTTAAGGGCGCGGGAGAAAAACTGTTTTTT. Protein: CASTFKGAGEKLFF.

A note on this clone: This likely stems from a read error, as it lies one base from a far larger clone. The V gene is TRBV4-2, the J gene TRBJ2-7; 8 nucleotides align to TRBD1. The germline V gene has CDR1 LGHNA and CDR2 YNFKEQ. The CDR3 length is 13 residues. Trimming cost V 4 bases and J 3 bases; bases outside gene matches: 2. DNA of the CDR3: TGTGCCAGCAGCCGGACAGGGAGCTACGAGCAGTACTTC. As protein: CASSRTGSYEQYF.

The chain joins TRBV5-1 to TRBJ2-1; a possible D gene is TRBD2 (5 bases). CDR3 size: 14 residues. CDR1 is SGHRS, CDR2 YFSETQ, per germline. V was pared by 2 bases and J by 9 bases, with 15 bases between. DNA of the CDR3: TGCGCCAGCAGCTTTCTTCCGGGAACCGGTGAGCAGTTCTTC. Protein: CASSFLPGTGEQFF.

J is TRBJ2-3 and V is TRBV27, with TRBD2 identical over 8 bases. Germline loops: CDR1 MNHEY, CDR2 SMNVEV (reference sequence). The J segment lost 6 bases and the V segment lost 4 bases, leaving 12 bases of the junction unmatched. This CDR3 comprises 16 residues. This chain's CDR3 is CASSSPAHSGTDTQYF. CDR3 sequence (DNA): TGTGCCAGCAGTTCCCCCGCTCATAGCGGGACTGATACGCAGTATTTT.

The count of this clone is one. This CDR3 is CASSSSGRAGSGELFF. The CDR3 nucleotides are TGTGCCAGCAGCTCCAGCGGGAGGGCCGGTAGCGGGGAGCTGTTTTTT. This rearrangement joins TRBV5-4 to TRBJ2-2; 10 bases agree with TRBD2. J gave up 7 bases and V 3 bases, and 9 bases lay outside the gene matches. CDR3 size: 16 residues. CDR1 SGHNT and CDR2 YYREEE come from the germline V gene (reference sequence).